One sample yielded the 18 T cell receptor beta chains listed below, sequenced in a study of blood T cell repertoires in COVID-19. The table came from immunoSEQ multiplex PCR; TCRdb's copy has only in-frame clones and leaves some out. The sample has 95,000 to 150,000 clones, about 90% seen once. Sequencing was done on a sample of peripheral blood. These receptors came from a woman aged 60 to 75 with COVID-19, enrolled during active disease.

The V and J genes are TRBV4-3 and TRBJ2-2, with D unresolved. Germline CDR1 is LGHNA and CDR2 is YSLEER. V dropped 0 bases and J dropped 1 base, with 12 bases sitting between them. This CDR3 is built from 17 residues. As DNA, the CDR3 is TGCGCCAGCAGCCAAGATCCTCCTCTAGGGAACACCGGGGAGCTGTTTTTT. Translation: CASSQDPPLGNTGELFF.

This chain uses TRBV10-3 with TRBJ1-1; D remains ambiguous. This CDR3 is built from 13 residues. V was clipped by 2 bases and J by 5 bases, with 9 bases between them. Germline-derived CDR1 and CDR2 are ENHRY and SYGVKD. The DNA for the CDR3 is TGTGCCATCAGTGAGGACTCCCGTACTGAAGCTTTCTTT. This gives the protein CAISEDSRTEAFF.

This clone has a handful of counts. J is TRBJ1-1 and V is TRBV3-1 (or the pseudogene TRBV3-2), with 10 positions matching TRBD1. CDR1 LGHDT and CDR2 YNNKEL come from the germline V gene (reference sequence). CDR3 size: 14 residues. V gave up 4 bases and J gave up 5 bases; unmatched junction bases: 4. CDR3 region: CASSPTGGGTEAFF. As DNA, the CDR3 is TGTGCCAGCAGCCCGACAGGGGGCGGGACTGAAGCTTTCTTT.

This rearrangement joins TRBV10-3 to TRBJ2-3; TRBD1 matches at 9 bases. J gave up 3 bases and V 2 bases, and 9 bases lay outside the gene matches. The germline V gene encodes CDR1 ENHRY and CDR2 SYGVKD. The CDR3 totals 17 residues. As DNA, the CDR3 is TGTGCCATCAGTGAGAACGACAGGGGGGGCCGAACAGATACGCAGTATTTT. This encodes CAISENDRGGRTDTQYF.

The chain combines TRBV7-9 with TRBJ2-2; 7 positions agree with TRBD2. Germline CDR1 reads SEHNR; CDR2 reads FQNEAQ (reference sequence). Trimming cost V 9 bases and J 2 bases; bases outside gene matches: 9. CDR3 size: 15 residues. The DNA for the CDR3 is TGTGCCAGAACCCCAACGGGGGGAAACACCGGGGAGCTGTTTTTT. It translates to CARTPTGGNTGELFF.

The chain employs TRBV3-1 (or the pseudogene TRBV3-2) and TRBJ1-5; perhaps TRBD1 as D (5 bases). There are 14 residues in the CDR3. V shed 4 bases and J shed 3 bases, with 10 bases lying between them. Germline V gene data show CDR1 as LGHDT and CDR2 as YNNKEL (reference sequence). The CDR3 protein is CASSPARVNQPQHF. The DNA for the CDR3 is TGTGCCAGCAGCCCCGCCAGGGTCAATCAGCCCCAGCATTTT.

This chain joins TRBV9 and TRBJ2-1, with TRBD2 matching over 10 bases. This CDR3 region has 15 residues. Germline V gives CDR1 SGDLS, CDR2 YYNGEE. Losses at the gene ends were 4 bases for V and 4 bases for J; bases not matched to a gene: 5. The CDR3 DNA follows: TGTGCCAGCAGCCCAACTAGCGGGGCATACAATGAGCAGTTCTTC. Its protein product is CASSPTSGAYNEQFF. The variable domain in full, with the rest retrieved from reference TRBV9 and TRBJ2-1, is DSGVTQTPKHLITATGQRVTLRCSPRSGDLSVYWYQQSLDQGLQFLIQYYNGEERAKGNILERFSAQQFPDLHSELNLSSLELGDSALYFCASSPTSGAYNEQFFGPGTRLTVL.

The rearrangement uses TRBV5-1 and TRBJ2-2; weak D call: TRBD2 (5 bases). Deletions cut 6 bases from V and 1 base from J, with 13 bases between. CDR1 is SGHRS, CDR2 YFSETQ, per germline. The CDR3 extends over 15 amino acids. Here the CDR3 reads CASTFAGENTGELFF. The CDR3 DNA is TGCGCCAGCACCTTCGCCGGGGAGAACACCGGGGAGCTGTTTTTT. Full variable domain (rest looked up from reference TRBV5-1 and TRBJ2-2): KAGVTQTPRYLIKTRGQQVTLSCSPISGHRSVSWYQQTPGQGLQFLFEYFSETQRNKGNFPGRFSGRQFSNSRSEMNVSTLELGDSALYLCASTFAGENTGELFFGEGSRLTVL.

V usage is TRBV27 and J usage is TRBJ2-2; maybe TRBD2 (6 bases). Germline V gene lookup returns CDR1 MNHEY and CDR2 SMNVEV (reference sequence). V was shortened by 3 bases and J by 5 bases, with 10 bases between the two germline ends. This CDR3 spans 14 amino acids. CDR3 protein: CASSFLGGTGELFF. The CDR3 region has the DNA TGTGCCAGCAGTTTTCTGGGGGGAACCGGGGAGCTGTTTTTT.

DNA for the CDR3: TGTGCCAGTAGTATAGGGGCGGGCTCCTACGAGCAGTACTTC. It specifies CASSIGAGSYEQYF. The genes are TRBV19 and TRBJ2-7; perhaps TRBD2 as D (5 bases). Germline V CDR1 and CDR2: LNHDA, SQIVND (reference sequence). Trimming removed 1 base from V and 0 bases from J, with 7 bases in between. The CDR3 consists of 14 residues.

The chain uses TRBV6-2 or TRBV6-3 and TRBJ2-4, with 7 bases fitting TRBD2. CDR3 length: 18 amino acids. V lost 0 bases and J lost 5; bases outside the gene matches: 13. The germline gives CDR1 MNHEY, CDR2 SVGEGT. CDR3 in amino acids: CASSYSFGASGDQNIQYF. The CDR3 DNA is TGTGCCAGCAGTTACTCGTTTGGGGCTAGCGGAGACCAAAACATTCAGTACTTC.

Written as DNA, the CDR3 is TGTGCCAGCAGCCAGTACCAAGAGACCCAGTACTTC. The encoded protein is CASSQYQETQYF. This chain joins TRBV12-3 or TRBV12-4 and TRBJ2-5; D remains unclear. V dropped 6 bases and J dropped 0 bases, with 5 bases sitting between them. CDR3 size: 12 residues.

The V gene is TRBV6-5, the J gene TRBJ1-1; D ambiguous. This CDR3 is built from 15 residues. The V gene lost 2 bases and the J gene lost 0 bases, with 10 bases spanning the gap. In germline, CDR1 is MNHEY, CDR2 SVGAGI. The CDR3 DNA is TGTGCCAGCAGTTACGGTCAGGCCCTGAACACTGAAGCTTTCTTT. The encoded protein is CASSYGQALNTEAFF.

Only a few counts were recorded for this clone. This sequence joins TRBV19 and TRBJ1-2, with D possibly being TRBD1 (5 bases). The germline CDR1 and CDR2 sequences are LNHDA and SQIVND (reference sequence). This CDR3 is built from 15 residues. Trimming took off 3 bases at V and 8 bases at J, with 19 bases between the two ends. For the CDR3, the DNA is TGTGCCAGTAGTATGGTTACAGGCCTTTCCTTCGGCTACACCTTC. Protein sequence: CASSMVTGLSFGYTF.

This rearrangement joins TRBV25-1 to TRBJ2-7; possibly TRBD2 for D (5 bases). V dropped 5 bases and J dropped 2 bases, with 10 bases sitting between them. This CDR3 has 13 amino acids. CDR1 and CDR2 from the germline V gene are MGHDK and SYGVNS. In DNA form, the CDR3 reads TGTGCCAGCAGTCCCGCGGGCCCCTACGAGCAGTACTTC. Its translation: CASSPAGPYEQYF.

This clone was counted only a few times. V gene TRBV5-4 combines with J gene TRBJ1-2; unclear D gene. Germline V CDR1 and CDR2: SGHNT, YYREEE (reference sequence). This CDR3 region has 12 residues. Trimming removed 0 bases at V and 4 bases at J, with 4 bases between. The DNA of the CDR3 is TGTGCCAGCAGCTTGGACAGCTATGGCTACACCTTC. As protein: CASSLDSYGYTF.

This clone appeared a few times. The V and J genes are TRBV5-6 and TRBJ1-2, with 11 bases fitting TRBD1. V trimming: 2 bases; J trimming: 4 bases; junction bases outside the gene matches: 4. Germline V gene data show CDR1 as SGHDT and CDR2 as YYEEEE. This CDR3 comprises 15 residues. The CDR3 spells CASSFPGQGVYGYTF. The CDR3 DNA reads TGTGCCAGCAGCTTCCCGGGACAGGGGGTCTATGGCTACACCTTC. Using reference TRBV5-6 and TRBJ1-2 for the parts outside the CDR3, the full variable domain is DAGVTQSPTHLIKTRGQQVTLRCSPKSGHDTVSWYQQALGQGPQFIFQYYEEEERQRGNFPDRFSGHQFPNYSSELNVNALLLGDSALYLCASSFPGQGVYGYTFGSGTRLTVV.

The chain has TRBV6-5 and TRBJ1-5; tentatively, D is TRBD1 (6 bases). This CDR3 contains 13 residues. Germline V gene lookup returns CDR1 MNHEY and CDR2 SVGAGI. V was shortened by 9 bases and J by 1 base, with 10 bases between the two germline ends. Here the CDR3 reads CASKDRSNQPQHF. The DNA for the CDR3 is TGTGCCAGTAAAGACAGGAGCAATCAGCCCCAGCATTTT.